One and the same sample provided the 16 T cell receptor beta chains below, sequenced in a study of blood T cell repertoires in COVID-19. Assay used: immunoSEQ multiplex PCR; TCRdb lists only in-frame clones, some missing. The data hold over 55,000 clones, with around 82% observed a single time. The sequenced sample was peripheral blood. These receptors came from a man older than 75 with COVID-19, enrolled during active disease.

This chain links TRBV21-1 with TRBJ2-7; whether TRBD1, the table's D call, matches the DNA was not checked. TRBV21-1 is shown as a pseudogene. CDR3 size: 16 residues. CDR3 residues: CASSKSGTGKKYEQYV. CDR3 in DNA: TGTGCCAGCAGCAAATCGGGGACAGGGAAGAAATACGAGCAGTACGTC.

The chain is built from TRBV5-4 and TRBJ2-2; 12 bases match TRBD2. Germline V gives CDR1 SGHNT, CDR2 YYREEE (reference sequence). The CDR3 loop spans 18 amino acids. V lost 3 bases and J lost 0; bases outside the gene matches: 6. As DNA, the CDR3 is TGTGCCAGCAGCTCTGGACTAGCGGGGAGCGCGAACACCGGGGAGCTGTTTTTT. Translating gives CASSSGLAGSANTGELFF.

The chain recombines TRBV24-1 with TRBJ2-3; 12 bases map to TRBD2. This CDR3 has 14 residues. Germline values: CDR1 KGHDR, CDR2 SFDVKD. The junction had 6 bases not matched to a gene; V was cut back by 10 bases and J by 5 bases. The CDR3 nucleotides read TGTGCCACGACTAGCGGGGGCCCGGGAGATACGCAGTATTTT. It specifies CATTSGGPGDTQYF.

V is TRBV21-1 and J is TRBJ2-1; no DNA check was done on the table's D call, TRBD2. TRBV21-1 is a recognized pseudogene. The CDR3 totals 14 residues. In DNA form, the CDR3 reads TGTGCCAGCAAGACTCGCGGGAGAGGCAATGAGCAGTTCTTC. Protein sequence: CASKTRGRGNEQFF.

The rearrangement links TRBV6-5 to TRBJ1-2; possibly TRBD1 for D (5 bases). Trimming removed 6 bases at V and 2 bases at J, with 13 bases between. CDR3 length: 14 amino acids. Germline CDR1 and CDR2: MNHEY and SVGAGI. The CDR3 protein is CASSRREGNYGYTF. The CDR3, as DNA: TGTGCCAGCAGCCGTCGGGAGGGGAACTATGGCTACACCTTC.

V gene TRBV19 combines with J gene TRBJ1-2; D may be TRBD1 (5 bases). The germline V and J ends were trimmed by 1 base and 6 bases, with 6 bases remaining between them. The CDR3 totals 12 residues. The germline V gene encodes CDR1 LNHDA and CDR2 SQIVND (reference sequence). The CDR3 is CASSIAGNGYTF. CDR3 nucleotide sequence: TGTGCCAGTAGTATAGCAGGGAATGGCTACACCTTC.

The rearrangement uses TRBV29-1 and TRBJ2-3; D is perhaps TRBD1 (5 bases). The CDR3 length is 13 residues. The V gene's germline CDR1 is SQVTM and CDR2 ANQGSEA. V shed 7 bases and J shed 1 base, with 12 bases lying between them. DNA for the CDR3: TGCAGCGCCCGGCTGACAGGCACAGATACGCAGTATTTT. It codes for CSARLTGTDTQYF.

The sample holds one count of this clone. This chain connects TRBV6-4 to TRBJ1-5; 10 bases line up with TRBD1. This CDR3 is 13 amino acids long. V dropped 8 bases and J dropped 6; count of bases not matched to a gene: 4. Germline-derived CDR1 and CDR2 are MRHNA and SNTAGT. CDR3 region: CASSRDRGQPQHF. Here the CDR3 DNA reads TGTGCCAGCTCCCGGGACAGGGGTCAGCCCCAGCATTTT.

The genes are TRBV2 and TRBJ1-2, with D possibly matching TRBD1 (5 bases). CDR1 and CDR2 from the germline V gene are SNHLY and FYNNEI. Between the trimmed V and J ends, which lost 6 bases and 4 bases, there was a span of 18 bases. The CDR3 spans 15 residues. The CDR3 region has the DNA TGTGCCAGCAGAGCGCCGGGGAGGGGCGGCTATGGCTACACCTTC. Translation gives CASRAPGRGGYGYTF.

The genes are TRBV5-8 and TRBJ1-2; D may be TRBD1 (5 bases). Trimming took 4 bases from V and 3 from J, leaving 10 bases between them. This CDR3 region has 13 residues. Germline lookup yields CDR1 SGHTS and CDR2 YDEGEE. The CDR3 region has the DNA TGTGCCAGCAGCATAGGGGTGTACTATGGCTACACCTTC. Translating gives CASSIGVYYGYTF.

The gene calls are TRBV27 and TRBJ1-1, with D unclear. V lost 4 bases to trimming and J lost 0 bases, with 15 bases between them. Looked up from germline, CDR1 is MNHEY and CDR2 is SMNVEV (reference sequence). This CDR3 spans 16 amino acids. The CDR3 nucleotides read TGTGCCAGCAGTTCCCTCTTCTCTCCCGTGAACACTGAAGCTTTCTTT. Translating gives CASSSLFSPVNTEAFF.

The V and J genes are TRBV9 and TRBJ1-4; D remains ambiguous. Germline CDR1 is SGDLS and CDR2 is YYNGEE. V was clipped by 3 bases and J by 0 bases, with 3 bases between them. This CDR3 spans 13 amino acids. CDR3 in amino acids: CASSGATNEKLFF. CDR3 DNA: TGTGCCAGCAGCGGAGCAACTAATGAAAAACTGTTTTTT.

This chain joins TRBV7-9 and TRBJ2-7; the D gene is possibly TRBD1 (6 bases). The CDR3 is 12 residues long. The germline gives CDR1 SEHNR, CDR2 FQNEAQ (reference sequence). V lost 5 bases and J 3 bases, leaving 8 bases between the germline ends. Written as DNA, the CDR3 is TGTGCCAGCAGCACGGACAGCTACGAGCAGTACGTC. It translates to CASSTDSYEQYV.

This clone was found a few times. The J gene is TRBJ1-5, the V gene TRBV5-6, with 8 bases matching TRBD1. The CDR3 has 13 amino acids. Germline trimming cut 4 bases from V and 7 bases from J; bases unmatched to any gene: 4. Germline V lookup: CDR1 SGHDT, CDR2 YYEEEE. Here the CDR3 DNA reads TGTGCCAGCAGCCCGACAGGGGCCCAGCCCCAGCATTTT. This gives the protein CASSPTGAQPQHF.

The V gene is TRBV19, the J gene TRBJ1-2, with TRBD1 identical over 9 bases. This CDR3 has 14 amino acids. Trimming took 4 bases from V and 4 from J; bases not matched to a gene: 4. Germline CDR1 is LNHDA and CDR2 is SQIVND (reference sequence). The CDR3 spells CASSRQGESYGYTF. In nucleotides, the CDR3 is TGTGCCAGTAGTAGACAGGGGGAGAGCTATGGCTACACCTTC.

The chain uses TRBV29-1 and TRBJ1-1; 7 bases align to TRBD1. The germline CDR1 and CDR2 sequences are SQVTM and ANQGSEA. CDR3 length: 12 amino acids. V dropped 7 bases and J dropped 2; count of bases not matched to a gene: 4. The CDR3 spells CSGRQGNTEAFF. CDR3 sequence (DNA): TGCAGCGGTCGACAGGGCAACACTGAAGCTTTCTTT.